This T cell receptor beta chain is drawn from a study of blood T cells in healthy people across ages. V lost 5 bases, J lost 6 bases, and 14 bases stayed unmatched. The CDR3 extends over 16 amino acids. Looked up from germline, CDR1 is SGDLS and CDR2 is YYNGEE. Alongside a J-beta primer mix, a sample-barcoded 5' primer served in a second PCR lasting 7 to 11 cycles. MiXCR, run by TCRdb on the 5' RACE reads, gives a single entry per CDR3 protein. The profile shows about 800,000 distinct CDR3 sequences, about 62% of them singletons. Sequenced input: blood. This TCR was recovered from a man aged 25-40 years in good health. The V call is TRBV9, the J call TRBJ2-7; 10 nucleotides align to TRBD1. This CDR3 reads CASRVNAPGQGCEQYF. The CDR3 bases are TGTGCCAGCAGGGTAAATGCGCCGGGACAGGGGTGCGAGCAGTACTTC.